The rows below give T cell receptor beta chains drawn from one sample of a study of blood T cells in healthy people across ages. TCRdb passed the 5' RACE reads through MiXCR, listing each CDR3 protein once. The sample shows 800,000 to 900,000 distinct CDR3 sequences, less than 80% of them seen only once. Sequenced sample: blood. The receptors were sampled from a man aged 25 to 40 in good health. Each CDR3 is given with its conserved first and last residue. The order of the fields is J gene, D gene, clone size, V gene, CDR3 protein, CDR3 DNA. The D gene is left open where the match is weak. Clone size, where shown, is once, few, many, or a class for clones that have expanded.

J gene: TRBJ2-7
D gene: NA
clone size: once
V gene: TRBV6-2/TRBV6-3
CDR3 protein: CASRWNRAYEQYF
CDR3 DNA: TGTGCCAGCAGATGGAACAGGGCCTACGAGCAGTACTTC

J gene: TRBJ2-7
D gene: NA
clone size: NA
V gene: TRBV28
CDR3 protein: CASSSPHSPYEQYF
CDR3 DNA: TGTGCCAGCAGTTCCCCCCACAGTCCCTACGAGCAGTACTTC

J gene: TRBJ1-2
D gene: NA
clone size: NA
V gene: TRBV7-8
CDR3 protein: CASSHPPKGLNYGYTF
CDR3 DNA: TGTGCCAGCAGCCATCCCCCCAAGGGGTTAAACTATGGCTACACCTTC

J gene: TRBJ2-5
D gene: TRBD2
clone size: NA
V gene: TRBV20-1
CDR3 protein: CSARDPAGPQETQYF
CDR3 DNA: TGCAGTGCTAGAGATCCAGCGGGGCCCCAAGAGACCCAGTACTTC

J gene: TRBJ2-1
D gene: NA
clone size: NA
V gene: TRBV6-2/TRBV6-3
CDR3 protein: CAGRAEQFF
CDR3 DNA: TGTGCCGGCCGGGCTGAGCAGTTCTTC

J gene: TRBJ1-4
D gene: NA
clone size: NA
V gene: TRBV4-3
CDR3 protein: CASSQRAQLNEKLFF
CDR3 DNA: TGCGCCAGCAGCCAGAGGGCGCAACTAAATGAAAAACTGTTTTTT

J gene: TRBJ2-7
D gene: TRBD1
clone size: NA
V gene: TRBV6-5
CDR3 protein: CASSSDRVGREQYF
CDR3 DNA: TGTGCCAGCAGTTCGGACAGGGTGGGACGCGAGCAGTACTTC

J gene: TRBJ2-4
D gene: TRBD1
clone size: NA
V gene: TRBV4-3
CDR3 protein: CASSRDSENIQYF
CDR3 DNA: TGCGCCAGCAGTCGGGACAGCGAAAACATTCAGTACTTC

J gene: TRBJ1-2
D gene: TRBD1
clone size: once
V gene: TRBV16
CDR3 protein: CASSQAEGARAGYTF
CDR3 DNA: TGTGCCAGCAGCCAAGCTGAGGGGGCCAGAGCAGGCTACACCTTC

J gene: TRBJ1-2
D gene: NA
clone size: NA
V gene: TRBV18
CDR3 protein: CASTIQETNYGYTF
CDR3 DNA: TGTGCCAGCACTATACAAGAAACGAACTATGGCTACACCTTC

J gene: TRBJ1-2
D gene: NA
clone size: few
V gene: TRBV4-3
CDR3 protein: CASSQVAGINYGYTF
CDR3 DNA: TGCGCCAGCAGCCAAGTAGCGGGCATTAACTATGGCTACACCTTC

J gene: TRBJ2-2
D gene: TRBD2
clone size: NA
V gene: TRBV7-2
CDR3 protein: CASSLARGGGELFF
CDR3 DNA: TGTGCCAGCAGCTTAGCGCGGGGGGGCGGGGAGCTGTTTTTT

J gene: TRBJ1-5
D gene: NA
clone size: NA
V gene: TRBV15
CDR3 protein: CATSRINDWDQPQHF
CDR3 DNA: TGTGCCACCAGCAGGATAAATGACTGGGATCAGCCCCAGCATTTT

J gene: TRBJ2-6
D gene: TRBD1
clone size: NA
V gene: TRBV7-9
CDR3 protein: CASSRDRGLISSGANVLTF
CDR3 DNA: TGTGCCAGCAGCCGGGACAGGGGGCTTATAAGCTCTGGGGCCAACGTCCTGACTTTC

J gene: TRBJ2-5
D gene: NA
clone size: few
V gene: TRBV3-1
CDR3 protein: CASSQGLAEQETQYF
CDR3 DNA: TGTGCCAGCAGCCAAGGTCTGGCGGAGCAAGAGACCCAGTACTTC

J gene: TRBJ2-5
D gene: NA
clone size: NA
V gene: TRBV19
CDR3 protein: CASSIGGPSEETQYF
CDR3 DNA: TGTGCCAGTAGTATAGGGGGACCCTCGGAAGAGACCCAGTACTTC

J gene: TRBJ2-3
D gene: TRBD2
clone size: NA
V gene: TRBV10-3
CDR3 protein: CAISGPSGGATDTQYF
CDR3 DNA: TGTGCCATCAGTGGGCCTAGCGGGGGGGCCACAGATACGCAGTATTTT